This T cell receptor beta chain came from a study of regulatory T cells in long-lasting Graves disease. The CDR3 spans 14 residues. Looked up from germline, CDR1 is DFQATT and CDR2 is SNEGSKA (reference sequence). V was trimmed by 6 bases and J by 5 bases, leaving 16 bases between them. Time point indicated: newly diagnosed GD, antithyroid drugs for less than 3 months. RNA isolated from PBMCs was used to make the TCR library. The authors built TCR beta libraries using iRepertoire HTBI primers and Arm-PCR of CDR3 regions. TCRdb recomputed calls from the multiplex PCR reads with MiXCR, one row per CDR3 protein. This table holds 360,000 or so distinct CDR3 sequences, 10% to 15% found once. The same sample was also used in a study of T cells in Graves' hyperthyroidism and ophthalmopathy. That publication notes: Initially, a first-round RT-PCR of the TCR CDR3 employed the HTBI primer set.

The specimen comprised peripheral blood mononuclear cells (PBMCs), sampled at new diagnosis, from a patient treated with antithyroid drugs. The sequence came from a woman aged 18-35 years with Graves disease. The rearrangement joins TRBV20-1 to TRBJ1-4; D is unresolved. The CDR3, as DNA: TGCAGTGCGAATAAACAGCCTGAGAATGAAAAACTGTTTTTT. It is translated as CSANKQPENEKLFF.